This T cell receptor (beta chain) was identified in a study of siplizumab effects on memory and regulatory T cells. CDR1 MNHNS and CDR2 SASEGT come from the germline V gene. V shed 6 bases, J shed 1 base, and the junction held 4 bases outside the gene matches. CDR3 length equals 14 residues. Study-level results: Whether proliferating Tregs in siplizumab cultures suppress was not functionally confirmed. For mappable alloreactive CD4+ clones, the mean Treg-derived fraction was 68.8% with siplizumab and approximately 26% in controls. Naive-or-memory phenotypes were unassignable for roughly 75-96% of proliferating CD4+ or CD8+ clones.

Some 98,000 TCR templates underwent assay in every sample. The repertoire was sequenced with immunoSEQ multiplex PCR; TCRdb's copy has only in-frame clones and lacks some. The sample lists about 64,000 clones, around 96% occurring once. Details on this clone: The target antigen is unknown.

The sequence derives from a human donor in good health. The chain carries TRBV6-1 and TRBJ1-1, with 8 bases aligning to TRBD1. The sequencing input was naive CD8+ T cells sorted from blood. CDR3 sequence (DNA): TGTGCCAGCAGGTCCGGGACAGGGAACACTGAAGCTTTCTTT. Amino acid sequence: CASRSGTGNTEAFF.